The TCR beta chain described here comes from a study of T cell changes during pregnancy in multiple sclerosis. Here immunoSEQ multiplex PCR was the method, and the copy in TCRdb shows in-frame clones only, minus some. Seen here are fewer than 70,000 clones, 85% to 90% observed once, and the top ten hold about 5%. This CDR3 contains 15 residues. Germline-derived CDR1 and CDR2 are LGHNT and FRNRAP. V shed 3 bases and J shed 1 base, with 10 bases lying between them. The sequence came from a human donor whose cells served as feeder cells for cultures in a pregnancy study. The chain has TRBV12-5 and TRBJ2-1; possible D gene TRBD1, 5 bases. Sequencing was carried out using peripheral blood from another person, used as feeder cells. DNA for the CDR3: TGTGCTAGTGGTTTTGGCAGGGCATCCTACAATGAGCAGTTCTTC. Translating gives CASGFGRASYNEQFF.